This T cell receptor (beta chain) derives from a study of blood T cell repertoires in COVID-19. Study context: The origin of the acute and convalescent COVID-19 samples was the United States, Italy and Spain.

The study assigned cohorts using participant-reported clinical history. Germline-derived CDR1 and CDR2 are SGDLS and YYNGEE. The CDR3 sequence is 16 residues long. J lost 2 bases, V lost 5 bases, and 11 bases had no gene match. TCRdb's table, derived via immunoSEQ multiplex PCR, lists solely in-frame clones and lacks some. The repertoire has around 58,000 clones, 85% to 90% of them found once; the top ten carry around a tenth. The source material was PBMCs or T cells enriched from blood (not recorded which). The chain uses TRBV9 and TRBJ2-5, with 8 bases aligning to TRBD2. This sequence was found in a woman aged 40 to 49 who had recovered from COVID-19. DNA of the CDR3: TGTGCCAGCAGTGGATATTTCACTAGCGGTCAAGAGACCCAGTACTTC. Translation gives CASSGYFTSGQETQYF.